This T cell receptor (beta chain) derives from a study of blood T cell repertoires in COVID-19. As for the study in general: COVID-19 samples from acute and convalescent phases originated in the United States, Italy and Spain. PBMCs, B-cell-depleted T cells, or T cells provided the cDNA or gDNA that made up the material.

Study processing details: Estimated nucleated cell counts came from reference gene primer amplification. Method: immunoSEQ multiplex PCR; TCRdb's copy keeps in-frame clones and lacks some. The D gene and trimming were derived from the DNA, and the V and J assignments and clone size from that table. The sample consists of roughly 150,000 clones, under 90% of them appearing once. V lost 11 bases and J lost 2, with 22 bases in between. This CDR3 region has 15 residues. Germline V gene sequence: CDR1 MNHEY, CDR2 SVGAGI. V usage is TRBV6-5 and J usage is TRBJ2-7; TRBD2 might be the D (6 bases). The receptor was isolated from a woman at least 80 years old with active or convalescent COVID-19. Sequencing input: peripheral blood. The CDR3 sequence: CAFLPRDLPTYEQYF. The CDR3 coding sequence is TGTGCCTTTCTCCCCCGGGACTTACCAACCTACGAGCAGTACTTC.